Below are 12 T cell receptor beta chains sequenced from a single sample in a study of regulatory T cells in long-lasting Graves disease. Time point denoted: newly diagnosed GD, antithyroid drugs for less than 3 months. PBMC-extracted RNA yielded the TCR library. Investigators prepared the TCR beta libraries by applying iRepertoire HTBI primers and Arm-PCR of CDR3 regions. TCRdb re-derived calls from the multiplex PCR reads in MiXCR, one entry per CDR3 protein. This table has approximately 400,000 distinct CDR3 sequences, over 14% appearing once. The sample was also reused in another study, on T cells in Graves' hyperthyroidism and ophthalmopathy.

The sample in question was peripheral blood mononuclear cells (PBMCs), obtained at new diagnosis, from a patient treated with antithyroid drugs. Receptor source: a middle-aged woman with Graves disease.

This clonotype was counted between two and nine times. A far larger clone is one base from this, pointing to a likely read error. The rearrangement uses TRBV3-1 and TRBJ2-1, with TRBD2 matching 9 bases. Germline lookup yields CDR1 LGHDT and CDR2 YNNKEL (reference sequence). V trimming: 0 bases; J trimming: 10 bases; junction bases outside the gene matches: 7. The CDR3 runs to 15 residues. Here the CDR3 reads CASSQEGLAGYEQFF. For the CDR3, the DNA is TGTGCCAGCAGCCAAGAAGGTCTAGCGGGGTACGAGCAGTTCTTC.

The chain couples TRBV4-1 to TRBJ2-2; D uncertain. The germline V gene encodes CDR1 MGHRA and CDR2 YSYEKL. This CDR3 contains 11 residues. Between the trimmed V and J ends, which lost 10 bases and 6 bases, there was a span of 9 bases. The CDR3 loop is CATQWAGELFF. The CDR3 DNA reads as TGCGCCACCCAGTGGGCCGGGGAGCTGTTTTTT.

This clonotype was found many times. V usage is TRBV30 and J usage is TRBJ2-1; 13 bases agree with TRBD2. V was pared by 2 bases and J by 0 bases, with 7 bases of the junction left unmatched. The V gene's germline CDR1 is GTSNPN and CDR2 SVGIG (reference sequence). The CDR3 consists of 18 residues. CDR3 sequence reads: CAWSTHRTSGSSYNEQFF. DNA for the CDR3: TGTGCCTGGAGTACGCATCGGACTAGCGGGAGCTCCTACAATGAGCAGTTCTTC. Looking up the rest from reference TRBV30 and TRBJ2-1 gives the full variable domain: SQTIHQWPATLVQPVGSPLSLECTVEGTSNPNLYWYRQAAGRGLQLLFYSVGIGQISSEVPQNLSASRPQDRQFILSSKKLLLSDSGFYLCAWSTHRTSGSSYNEQFFGPGTRLTVL.

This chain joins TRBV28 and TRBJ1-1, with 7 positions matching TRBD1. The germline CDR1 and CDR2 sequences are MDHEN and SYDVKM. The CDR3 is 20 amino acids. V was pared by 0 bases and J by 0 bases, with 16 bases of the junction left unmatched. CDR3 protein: CASSLWTGTAGWSMNTEAFF. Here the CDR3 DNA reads TGTGCCAGCAGTTTATGGACCGGGACAGCCGGCTGGAGTATGAACACTGAAGCTTTCTTT.

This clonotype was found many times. The CDR3 sequence: CASSFGTSGANVLTF. DNA of the CDR3: TGTGCCAGCAGTTTCGGAACCTCTGGGGCCAACGTCCTGACTTTC. The chain has TRBV28 and TRBJ2-6, with D hard to call. Per the germline V gene, CDR1 is MDHEN and CDR2 is SYDVKM. With 3 bases removed from V and 0 bases from J, the gap between germline ends came to 6 bases. The CDR3 has 15 residues.

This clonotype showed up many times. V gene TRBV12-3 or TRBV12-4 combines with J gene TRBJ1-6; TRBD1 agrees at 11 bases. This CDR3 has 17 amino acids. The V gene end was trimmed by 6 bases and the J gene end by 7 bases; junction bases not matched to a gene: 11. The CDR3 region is CASSRTTWDRGNSPLHF. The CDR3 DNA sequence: TGTGCCAGCAGCCGAACGACGTGGGACAGGGGGAATTCACCCCTCCACTTT.

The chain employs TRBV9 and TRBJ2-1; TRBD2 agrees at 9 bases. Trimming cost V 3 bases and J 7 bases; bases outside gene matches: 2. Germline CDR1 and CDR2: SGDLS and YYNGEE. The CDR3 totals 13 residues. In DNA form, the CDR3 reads TGTGCCAGCAGCGATAGCGGGAGAAATGAGCAGTTCTTC. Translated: CASSDSGRNEQFF.

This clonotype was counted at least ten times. The CDR3 here is CASTGQDGYTF. The CDR3 nucleotides are TGTGCCAGCACCGGACAGGATGGCTACACCTTC. V usage is TRBV6-1 and J usage is TRBJ1-2; 7 positions match TRBD1. The V segment lost 7 bases and the J segment 6 bases; nucleotides outside the gene matches: 2. The CDR3 consists of 11 residues. Germline V lookup: CDR1 MNHNS, CDR2 SASEGT.

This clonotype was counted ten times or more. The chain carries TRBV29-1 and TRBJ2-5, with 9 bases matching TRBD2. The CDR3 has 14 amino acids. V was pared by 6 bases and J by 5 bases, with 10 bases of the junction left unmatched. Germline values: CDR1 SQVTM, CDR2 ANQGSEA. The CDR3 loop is CSVGNRLAVETQYF. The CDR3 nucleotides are TGCAGCGTAGGGAACAGACTAGCGGTCGAGACCCAGTACTTC.

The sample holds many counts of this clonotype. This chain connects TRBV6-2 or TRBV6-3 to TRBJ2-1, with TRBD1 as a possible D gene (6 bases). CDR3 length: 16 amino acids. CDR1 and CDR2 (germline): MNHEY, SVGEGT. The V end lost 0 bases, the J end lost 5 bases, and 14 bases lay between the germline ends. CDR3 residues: CASSYSSRDINNEQFF. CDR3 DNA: TGTGCCAGCAGTTACTCGTCCCGGGACATCAACAATGAGCAGTTCTTC.

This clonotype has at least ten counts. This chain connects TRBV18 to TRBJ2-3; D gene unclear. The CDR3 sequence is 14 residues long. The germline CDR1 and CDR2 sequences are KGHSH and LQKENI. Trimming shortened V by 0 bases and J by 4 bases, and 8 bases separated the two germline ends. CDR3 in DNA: TGTGCCAGCTCACCACCGAATGGGGCAGATACGCAGTATTTT. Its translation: CASSPPNGADTQYF.

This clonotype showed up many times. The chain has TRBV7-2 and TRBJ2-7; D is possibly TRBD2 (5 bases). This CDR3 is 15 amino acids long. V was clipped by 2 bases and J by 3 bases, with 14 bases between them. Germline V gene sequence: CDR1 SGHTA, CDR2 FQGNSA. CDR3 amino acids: CASSLPSGKNYEQYF. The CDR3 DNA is TGTGCCAGCAGCTTACCGAGCGGCAAGAACTACGAGCAGTACTTC.